This TCR beta chain was documented in a study of cytomegalovirus exposure and HLA in healthy donors. Across the study: The study placed 70% to 90% of its 398 genotyped donors in the Caucasian-associated ancestry cluster.

The germline CDR1 and CDR2 sequences are SGHVS and FQNEAQ. The CDR3 totals 14 residues. V shed 1 base and J shed 10 bases, with 13 bases lying between them. PCR was performed using 60 Vbeta and 13 Jbeta primers. This table comes from immunoSEQ multiplex PCR, and its TCRdb copy is limited to in-frame clones, with some not included. Seen here are roughly 180,000 clones, about four fifths observed once, and the top ten hold about 2.6%. Sequencing used PBMCs. The V call is TRBV7-8, the J call TRBJ1-4, with D possibly being TRBD1 (6 bases). This TCR was recovered from a female donor in good health and CMV-seronegative. CDR3 sequence (DNA): TGTGCCAGCAGCTTAGGGAGACAGGTCGGAAAACTGTTTTTT. It encodes CASSLGRQVGKLFF.